One and the same sample provided the 27 T cell receptor beta chains below, sequenced in a study of blood T cell repertoires in COVID-19. Sequencing was performed with immunoSEQ multiplex PCR; in TCRdb, only in-frame clones are kept and a portion is missing. The repertoire holds about 140,000 clones, with 65% to 90% as singletons. The sequencing sample was made of peripheral blood. The origin of the receptors is a man aged 55 to 70 with active or convalescent COVID-19.

J is TRBJ2-7 and V is TRBV5-6; 7 bases line up with TRBD1. Germline trimming cut 4 bases from V and 3 bases from J; bases unmatched to any gene: 10. CDR3 length: 15 residues. Germline assignment: CDR1 SGHDT and CDR2 YYEEEE. The CDR3 nucleotides read TGTGCCAGCAGCGACTTGGTCCGGGACAGCTACGAGCAGTACGTC. Residues: CASSDLVRDSYEQYV.

The CDR3 region is CASSIQGGNTEAFF. The DNA of the CDR3 is TGTGCCAGCAGTATCCAAGGGGGGAACACTGAAGCTTTCTTT. V usage is TRBV6-5 and J usage is TRBJ1-1, with TRBD1 as a possible D gene (6 bases). V was shortened by 5 bases and J by 1 base, with 11 bases between the two germline ends. CDR3 length equals 14 residues. Per germline, CDR1 MNHEY and CDR2 SVGAGI.

The chain recombines TRBV5-4 with TRBJ2-4; D might be TRBD1 (5 bases). The V and J ends lost 0 bases and 1 base respectively, with 14 bases between them. Per germline, CDR1 SGHNT and CDR2 YYREEE (reference sequence). The CDR3 covers 17 residues. The CDR3 region has the DNA TGTGCCAGCAGCTTGGGTGGGTGGACACTCGCCAAAAACATTCAGTACTTC. Amino acid sequence: CASSLGGWTLAKNIQYF. Full variable domain (missing parts from reference TRBV5-4 and TRBJ2-4): ETGVTQSPTHLIKTRGQQVTLRCSSQSGHNTVSWYQQALGQGPQFIFQYYREEENGRGNFPPRFSGLQFPNYSSELNVNALELDDSALYLCASSLGGWTLAKNIQYFGAGTRLSVL.

This chain uses TRBV11-3 with TRBJ1-2; possibly TRBD1 for D (5 bases). Looked up from germline, CDR1 is SGHNT and CDR2 is YENEEA. With 1 base removed from V and 5 bases from J, the gap between germline ends came to 8 bases. CDR3 length: 13 residues. The CDR3 reads CASSLVSGYGYTF. The CDR3 nucleotides read TGTGCCAGCAGCTTAGTGTCAGGGTATGGCTACACCTTC.

V gene TRBV3-1 (or the pseudogene TRBV3-2) combines with J gene TRBJ1-5; no reliable D call. The CDR3 has 16 residues. Trimming removed 0 bases from V and 2 bases from J, with 11 bases in between. Germline values: CDR1 LGHDT, CDR2 YNNKEL (reference sequence). CDR3 coding DNA: TGTGCCAGCAGCCAAGACGTGAACATACGCAATCAGCCCCAGCATTTT. It codes for CASSQDVNIRNQPQHF.

The V gene is TRBV7-2, the J gene TRBJ2-3, with D possibly being TRBD2 (5 bases). Trimming left V 1 base short and J 6 bases short, with 8 bases between. The CDR3 covers 13 residues. Germline CDR1 reads SGHTA; CDR2 reads FQGNSA. CDR3 loop: CASSLVGGDTQYF. The DNA of the CDR3 is TGTGCCAGCAGCTTAGTCGGAGGCGATACGCAGTATTTT.

V gene TRBV25-1 combines with J gene TRBJ2-1; TRBD1 agrees at 9 bases. CDR1 is MGHDK, CDR2 SYGVNS, per germline. The J segment lost 0 bases and the V segment lost 6 bases, leaving 0 bases of the junction unmatched. The CDR3 has 14 residues. CDR3 loop: CASRTGGSYNEQFF. The CDR3 DNA reads as TGTGCCAGCAGGACAGGGGGCTCCTACAATGAGCAGTTCTTC. Drawing the rest from reference TRBV25-1 and TRBJ2-1, the complete variable domain is EADIYQTPRYLVIGTGKKITLECSQTMGHDKMYWYQQDPGMELHLIHYSYGVNSTEKGDLSSESTVSRIRTEHFPLTLESARPSHTSQYLCASRTGGSYNEQFFGPGTRLTVL.

This rearrangement joins TRBV28 to TRBJ1-5; tentative D call: TRBD1 (5 bases). V lost 5 bases and J lost 2, with 16 bases in between. Germline lookup yields CDR1 MDHEN and CDR2 SYDVKM. The CDR3 has 16 residues. The CDR3 DNA reads TGTGCCAGCAGTCCTCCCGGGGGGGATGGCAATCAGCCCCAGCATTTT. This encodes CASSPPGGDGNQPQHF.

The chain employs TRBV7-9 and TRBJ2-7, with TRBD2 as a possible D gene (5 bases). Germline CDR1 reads SEHNR; CDR2 reads FQNEAQ (reference sequence). V was shortened by 3 bases and J by 3 bases, with 12 bases between the two germline ends. This CDR3 is built from 14 residues. CDR3: CASSFASLSYEQYF. The CDR3 DNA reads as TGTGCCAGCAGCTTTGCTAGCCTAAGCTACGAGCAGTACTTC.

This chain links TRBV7-2 with TRBJ2-3; D remains ambiguous. The CDR3 contains 14 residues. Germline V gene lookup returns CDR1 SGHTA and CDR2 FQGNSA. The germline V and J ends were trimmed by 1 base and 2 bases, with 7 bases remaining between them. The CDR3 region has the DNA TGTGCCAGCAGCTTAGACAGATACACAGATACGCAGTATTTT. This encodes CASSLDRYTDTQYF.

This clone was found once. The same CDR3 is also encoded by other DNA sequences in this sample. The chain is built from TRBV18 and TRBJ1-1; TRBD1 matches 7 bases. From germline, CDR1 is KGHSH and CDR2 LQKENI. V shed 3 bases, J shed 0 bases, and the junction held 1 base outside the gene matches. The CDR3 is made up of 14 amino acids. This CDR3 is CASSPDRMNTEAFF. DNA for the CDR3: TGTGCCAGCTCACCGGACAGGATGAACACTGAAGCTTTCTTT.

This clone occurred once. The CDR3 coding sequence is TGTGCCAGCAGCTACCGGACTAGCGGGGGTCCACAAGAGACCCAGTACTTC. Protein product: CASSYRTSGGPQETQYF. The chain employs TRBV11-2 and TRBJ2-5; the match to TRBD2 covers 13 bases. Germline V CDR1 and CDR2: SGHAT, FQNNGV. The CDR3 spans 17 residues. V lost 4 bases to trimming and J lost 2 bases; unmatched junction nucleotides: 7.

As regards this clone: One junction end disagrees with the germline gene, perhaps due to a read error. This chain links TRBV7-7 with TRBJ2-5; D is possibly TRBD2 (6 bases). The CDR3 spans 16 residues. Germline CDR1 SSHAT, CDR2 FNYEAQ (reference sequence). The CDR3 here is CASSLGRLVSQETQYF. DNA of the CDR3: TGTGCTAGCAGCTTAGGCCGACTAGTATCCCAAGAGACCCAGTACTTC.

The chain joins TRBV28 to TRBJ2-3, with TRBD2 as a possible D gene (6 bases). This CDR3 is built from 15 residues. V dropped 3 bases and J dropped 0 bases, with 10 bases sitting between them. The germline gives CDR1 MDHEN, CDR2 SYDVKM. The CDR3, as DNA: TGTGCCAGCAGTTTGGGAGGTCCTAGCACAGATACGCAGTATTTT. Its protein is CASSLGGPSTDTQYF.

The chain joins TRBV28 to TRBJ1-2; a possible D gene is TRBD1 (6 bases). V was pared by 1 base and J by 5 bases, with 14 bases between. The CDR3 loop spans 15 amino acids. Germline loops: CDR1 MDHEN, CDR2 SYDVKM. CDR3 in amino acids: CASSLSQGLSYGYTF. The DNA of the CDR3 is TGTGCCAGCAGTTTATCACAGGGTTTGTCATATGGCTACACCTTC.

The J gene is TRBJ1-6, the V gene TRBV30; TRBD1 aligns across 8 bases. J gave up 8 bases and V 4 bases, and 4 bases lay outside the gene matches. CDR3 size: 13 residues. The germline V gene encodes CDR1 GTSNPN and CDR2 SVGIG (reference sequence). DNA for the CDR3: TGTGCCTGGAATAGACAGGGGCATTCACCCCTCCACTTT. Translating gives CAWNRQGHSPLHF.

The gene calls are TRBV7-9 and TRBJ2-2; 13 bases match TRBD2. The germline gives CDR1 SEHNR, CDR2 FQNEAQ (reference sequence). The CDR3 length is 17 residues. Trimming cost V 5 bases and J 6 bases; bases outside gene matches: 9. This CDR3 is CASSPGGLAGVAGELFF. The CDR3 DNA reads TGTGCCAGCAGCCCCGGCGGACTAGCGGGAGTTGCCGGGGAGCTGTTTTTT.

This chain joins TRBV5-1 and TRBJ1-2, with a tentative D call TRBD1 (6 bases). CDR1 is SGHRS and CDR2 is YFSETQ in the germline V gene. This CDR3 has 12 residues. V shed 3 bases and J shed 8 bases, with 11 bases lying between them. The CDR3 DNA sequence: TGCGCCAGCAGCTCAACAGGGAACGGCTACACCTTC. It translates to CASSSTGNGYTF.

CDR3 coding DNA: TGCGCCAGCAGCCAAACCGGGACAGGGGGGAGCACAGATACGCAGTATTTT. Protein sequence: CASSQTGTGGSTDTQYF. The V call is TRBV4-1, the J call TRBJ2-3, with TRBD1 matching 11 bases. Germline values: CDR1 MGHRA, CDR2 YSYEKL. Unmatched junction bases numbered 4, after V lost 2 bases and J lost 0 bases. The CDR3 covers 17 residues.

The V call is TRBV15, the J call TRBJ2-3; 8 bases match TRBD1. Germline V gene sequence: CDR1 LNHNV, CDR2 YYDKDF (reference sequence). The CDR3 loop spans 15 amino acids. V was pared by 4 bases and J by 1 base, with 4 bases of the junction left unmatched. The CDR3 is CATSKPGQGTDTQYF. The DNA of the CDR3 is TGTGCCACCAGCAAACCGGGACAGGGCACAGATACGCAGTATTTT.

The rearrangement joins TRBV7-9 to TRBJ1-5; D possibly corresponds to TRBD1 (5 bases). The CDR3 runs 15 residues. CDR1 is SEHNR, CDR2 FQNEAQ, per germline (reference sequence). The V and J ends lost 1 base and 6 bases respectively, with 13 bases between them. The chain's CDR3 is CASSLGYGGPQPQHF. CDR3 bases: TGTGCCAGCAGCTTAGGTTACGGGGGTCCTCAGCCCCAGCATTTT.

This sequence joins TRBV14 and TRBJ1-6; no definite D call. The germline gives CDR1 SGHDN, CDR2 FVKESK. Trimming shortened V by 2 bases and J by 7 bases, and 9 bases separated the two germline ends. The CDR3 sequence is 14 residues long. CDR3: CASSQFLINSPLHF. The DNA for the CDR3 is TGTGCCAGCAGCCAATTCTTAATCAATTCACCCCTCCACTTT.

This chain uses TRBV11-2 with TRBJ2-7, with TRBD1 matching 7 bases. The CDR3 contains 14 residues. Trimming cost V 4 bases and J 6 bases; bases outside gene matches: 9. Germline V gene data show CDR1 as SGHAT and CDR2 as FQNNGV. The CDR3 nucleotides are TGTGCCAGCAGCTCCCCGGGACAGACTTTCGAGCAGTACTTC. The encoded protein is CASSSPGQTFEQYF.

The chain links TRBV7-8 to TRBJ2-7; 9 nucleotides line up with TRBD1. Germline-derived CDR1 and CDR2 are SGHVS and FQNEAQ. The CDR3 totals 14 residues. J was trimmed by 3 bases and V by 6 bases; bases with no gene match: 6. The CDR3 sequence is CASRQQGAYYEQYF. CDR3 in DNA: TGTGCCAGCAGACAACAGGGGGCTTACTACGAGCAGTACTTC. Complete variable domain (other parts from reference TRBV7-8 and TRBJ2-7): GAGVSQSPRYKVAKRGQDVALRCDPISGHVSLFWYQQALGQGPEFLTYFQNEAQLDKSGLPSDRFFAERPEGSVSTLKIQRTQQEDSAVYLCASRQQGAYYEQYFGPGTRLTVT.

This chain uses TRBV5-6 with TRBJ1-6; the D is unclear. CDR1 is SGHDT and CDR2 is YYEEEE in the germline V gene. Trimming removed 1 base from V and 6 bases from J, with 8 bases in between. The CDR3 covers 14 residues. CDR3 DNA sequence: TGTGCCAGCAGCTTGCTAGAAAGTAATTCACCCCTCCACTTT. It translates to CASSLLESNSPLHF.

The chain combines TRBV7-9 with TRBJ1-2; 9 bases are shared with TRBD1. The germline V gene has CDR1 SEHNR and CDR2 FQNEAQ (reference sequence). CDR3 length: 17 residues. Trimming took 4 bases from V and 10 from J; bases not matched to a gene: 19. The CDR3 coding sequence is TGTGCCAGCAGCTCGTCCGGGACAGGGCTTTTTCAAAGAGACTACACCTTC. Amino acids: CASSSSGTGLFQRDYTF.

This clone was observed once. The J gene is TRBJ2-1, the V gene TRBV12-5; 7 nucleotides align to TRBD2. Germline CDR1 is LGHNT and CDR2 is FRNRAP. The CDR3 is 15 residues long. Trimming at V came to 6 bases and at J to 5 bases, leaving 10 bases not matched to a gene. As DNA, the CDR3 is TGTGCTAGTGGCCCCGGACTAGGGTGGGACAATGAGCAGTTCTTC. It encodes CASGPGLGWDNEQFF.